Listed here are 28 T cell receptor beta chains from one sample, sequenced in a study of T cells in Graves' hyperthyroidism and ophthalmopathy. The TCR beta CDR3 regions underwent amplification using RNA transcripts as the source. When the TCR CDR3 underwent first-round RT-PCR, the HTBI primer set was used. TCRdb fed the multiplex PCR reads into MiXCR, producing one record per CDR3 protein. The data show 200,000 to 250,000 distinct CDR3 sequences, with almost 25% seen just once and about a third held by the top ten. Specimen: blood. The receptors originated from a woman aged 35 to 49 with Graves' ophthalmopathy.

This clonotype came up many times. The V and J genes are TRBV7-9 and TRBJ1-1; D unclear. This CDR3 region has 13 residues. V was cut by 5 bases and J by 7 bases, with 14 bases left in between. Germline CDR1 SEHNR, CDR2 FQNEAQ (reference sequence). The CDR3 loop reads CASSPRVSDEAFF. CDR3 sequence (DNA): TGTGCCAGCAGCCCCCGAGTTAGTGATGAAGCTTTCTTT. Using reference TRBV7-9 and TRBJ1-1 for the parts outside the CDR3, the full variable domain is DTGVSQNPRHKITKRGQNVTFRCDPISEHNRLYWYRQTLGQGPEFLTYFQNEAQLEKSRLLSDRFSAERPKGSFSTLEIQRTEQGDSAMYLCASSPRVSDEAFFGQGTRLTVV.

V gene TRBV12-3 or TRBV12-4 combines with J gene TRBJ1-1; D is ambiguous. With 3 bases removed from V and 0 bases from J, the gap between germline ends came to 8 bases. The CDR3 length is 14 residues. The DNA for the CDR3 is TGTGCCAGCAGTTTGGGAGACATGAACACTGAAGCTTTCTTT. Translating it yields CASSLGDMNTEAFF.

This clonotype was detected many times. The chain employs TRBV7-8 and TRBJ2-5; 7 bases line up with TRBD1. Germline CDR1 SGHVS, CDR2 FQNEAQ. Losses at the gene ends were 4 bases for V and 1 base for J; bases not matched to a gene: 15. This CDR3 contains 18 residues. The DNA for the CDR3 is TGTGCCAGCAGCTCAGGACAGGCCAGTGTAAGTCTCCAAGAGACCCAGTACTTC. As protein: CASSSGQASVSLQETQYF.

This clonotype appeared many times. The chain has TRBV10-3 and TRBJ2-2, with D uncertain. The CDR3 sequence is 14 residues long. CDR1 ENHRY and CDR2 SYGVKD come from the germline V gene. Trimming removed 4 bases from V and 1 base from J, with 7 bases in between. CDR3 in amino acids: CAISATGNTGELFF. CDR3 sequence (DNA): TGTGCCATCAGTGCAACGGGGAACACCGGGGAGCTGTTTTTT.

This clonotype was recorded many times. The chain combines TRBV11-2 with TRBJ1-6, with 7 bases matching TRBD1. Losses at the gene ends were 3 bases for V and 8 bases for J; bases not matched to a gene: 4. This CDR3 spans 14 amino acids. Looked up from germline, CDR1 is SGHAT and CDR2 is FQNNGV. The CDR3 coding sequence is TGTGCCAGCAGCTTTGGACAGGAGTATTCACCCCTCCACTTT. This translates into CASSFGQEYSPLHF.

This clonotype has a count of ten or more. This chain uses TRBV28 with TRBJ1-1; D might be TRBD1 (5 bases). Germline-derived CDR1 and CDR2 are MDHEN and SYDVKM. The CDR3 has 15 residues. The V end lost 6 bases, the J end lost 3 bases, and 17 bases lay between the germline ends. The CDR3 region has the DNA TGTGCCAGCAGGCCACGGGGGTCCCTGTACACTGAAGCTTTCTTT. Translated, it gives CASRPRGSLYTEAFF.

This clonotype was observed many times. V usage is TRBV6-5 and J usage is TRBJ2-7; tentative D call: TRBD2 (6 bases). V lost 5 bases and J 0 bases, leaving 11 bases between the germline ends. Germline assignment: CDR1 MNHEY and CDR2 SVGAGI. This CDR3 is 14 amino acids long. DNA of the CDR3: TGTGCCAGCAGTAACCGGGACTTCTCCTACGAGCAGTACTTC. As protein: CASSNRDFSYEQYF.

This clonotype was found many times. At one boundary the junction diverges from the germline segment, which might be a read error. The CDR3 loop reads CTSAAGRQETQYF. DNA of the CDR3: TGTACCAGCGCGGCGGGCCGGCAAGAGACCCAGTACTTC. The rearrangement uses TRBV6-1 and TRBJ2-5; maybe TRBD2 (5 bases). The CDR3 is made up of 13 amino acids. Germline loops: CDR1 MNHNS, CDR2 SASEGT.

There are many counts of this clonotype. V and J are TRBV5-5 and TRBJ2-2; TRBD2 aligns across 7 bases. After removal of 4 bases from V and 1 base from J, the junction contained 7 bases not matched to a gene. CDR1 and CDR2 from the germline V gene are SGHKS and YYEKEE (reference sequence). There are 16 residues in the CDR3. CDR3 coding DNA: TGTGCCAGCAGCGGGAGGGACGGATGGAACACCGGGGAGCTGTTTTTT. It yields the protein CASSGRDGWNTGELFF. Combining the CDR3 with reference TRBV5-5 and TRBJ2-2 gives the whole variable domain DAGVTQSPTHLIKTRGQQVTLRCSPISGHKSVSWYQQVLGQGPQFIFQYYEKEERGRGNFPDRFSARQFPNYSSELNVNALLLGDSALYLCASSGRDGWNTGELFFGEGSRLTVL.

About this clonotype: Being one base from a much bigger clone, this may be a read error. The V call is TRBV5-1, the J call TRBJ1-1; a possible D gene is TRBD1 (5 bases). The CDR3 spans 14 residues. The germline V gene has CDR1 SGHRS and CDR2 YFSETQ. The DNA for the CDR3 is TGCGTCAGCAGCCCAACTCAGGGCAACACTGAAGCTTTCTTT. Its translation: CVSSPTQGNTEAFF.

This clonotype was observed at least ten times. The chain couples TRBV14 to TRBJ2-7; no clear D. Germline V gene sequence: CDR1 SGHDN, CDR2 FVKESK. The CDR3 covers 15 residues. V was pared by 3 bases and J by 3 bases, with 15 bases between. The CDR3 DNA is TGTGCCAGCAGCCAGTTCCGGCTAGGGATCTACGAGCAGTACTTC. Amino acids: CASSQFRLGIYEQYF.

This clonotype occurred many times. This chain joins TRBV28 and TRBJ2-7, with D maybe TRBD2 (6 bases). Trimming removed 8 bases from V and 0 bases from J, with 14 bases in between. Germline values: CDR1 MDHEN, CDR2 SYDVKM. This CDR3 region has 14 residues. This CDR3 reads CASRRDSYSYEQYF. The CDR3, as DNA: TGTGCCAGCCGTCGGGACTCCTACTCCTACGAGCAGTACTTC.

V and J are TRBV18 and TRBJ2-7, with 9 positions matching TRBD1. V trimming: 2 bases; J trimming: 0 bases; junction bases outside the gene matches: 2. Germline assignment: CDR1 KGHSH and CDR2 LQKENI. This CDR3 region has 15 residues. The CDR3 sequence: CASSPRTGASYEQYF. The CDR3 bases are TGTGCCAGCTCACCAAGGACAGGGGCCTCCTACGAGCAGTACTTC.

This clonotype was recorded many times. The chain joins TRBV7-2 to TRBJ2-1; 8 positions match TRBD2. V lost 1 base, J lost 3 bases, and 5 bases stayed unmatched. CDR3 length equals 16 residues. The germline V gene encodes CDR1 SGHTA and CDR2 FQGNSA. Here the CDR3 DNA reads TGTGCCAGCAGCTTAGATCCCAGCGGGGGCTACAATGAGCAGTTCTTC. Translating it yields CASSLDPSGGYNEQFF.

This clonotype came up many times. The CDR3 here is CATSDLVLETQYF. DNA of the CDR3: TGTGCCACCAGTGATTTGGTGTTAGAGACCCAGTACTTC. The chain joins TRBV24-1 to TRBJ2-5, with no clear D. CDR3 size: 13 residues. Per germline, CDR1 KGHDR and CDR2 SFDVKD. V shed 0 bases and J shed 4 bases, with 5 bases lying between them.

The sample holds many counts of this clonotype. CDR3 amino acids: CASSFDSGAEAFF. DNA for the CDR3: TGTGCCAGCAGCTTTGACAGTGGCGCTGAAGCTTTCTTT. The V gene is TRBV7-9, the J gene TRBJ1-1; the D gene is possibly TRBD1 (5 bases). This CDR3 contains 13 residues. Trimming took 3 bases from V and 6 from J, leaving 11 bases between them. Germline CDR1 is SEHNR and CDR2 is FQNEAQ (reference sequence).

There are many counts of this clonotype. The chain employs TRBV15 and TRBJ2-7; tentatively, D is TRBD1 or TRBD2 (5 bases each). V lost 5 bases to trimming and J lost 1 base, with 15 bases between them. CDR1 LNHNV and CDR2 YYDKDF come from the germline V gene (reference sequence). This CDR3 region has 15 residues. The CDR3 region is CATSGTGTESYEQYF. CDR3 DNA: TGTGCCACCAGCGGAACCGGGACGGAGTCCTACGAGCAGTACTTC.

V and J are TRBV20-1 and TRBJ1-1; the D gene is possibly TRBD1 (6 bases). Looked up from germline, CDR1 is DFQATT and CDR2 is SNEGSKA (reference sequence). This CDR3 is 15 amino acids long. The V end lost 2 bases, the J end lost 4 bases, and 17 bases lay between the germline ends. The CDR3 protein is CSARPPGGAGTEAFF. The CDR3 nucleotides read TGCAGTGCTAGACCCCCCGGGGGCGCGGGCACTGAAGCTTTCTTT.

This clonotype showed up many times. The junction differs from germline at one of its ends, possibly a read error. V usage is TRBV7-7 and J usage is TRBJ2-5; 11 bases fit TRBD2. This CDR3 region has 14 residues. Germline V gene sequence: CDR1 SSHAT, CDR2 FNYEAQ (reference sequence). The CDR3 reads CASRSLAGGETQYF. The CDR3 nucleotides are TGTGCTAGCAGGTCCCTAGCGGGAGGCGAGACCCAGTACTTC.

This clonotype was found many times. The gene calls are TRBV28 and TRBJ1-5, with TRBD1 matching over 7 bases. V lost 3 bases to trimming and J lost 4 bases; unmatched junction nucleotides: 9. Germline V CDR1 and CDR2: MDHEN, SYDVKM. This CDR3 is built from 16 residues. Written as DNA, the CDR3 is TGTGCCAGCAGTTTCTCCTCGGACAGGCCGAATCAGCCCCAGCATTTT. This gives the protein CASSFSSDRPNQPQHF.

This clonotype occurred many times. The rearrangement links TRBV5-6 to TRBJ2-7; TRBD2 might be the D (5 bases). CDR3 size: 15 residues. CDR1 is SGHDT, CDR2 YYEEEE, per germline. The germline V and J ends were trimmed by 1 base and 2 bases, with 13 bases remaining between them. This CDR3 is CASSLTGIKTYEQYF. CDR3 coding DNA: TGTGCCAGCAGCTTGACCGGGATAAAAACCTACGAGCAGTACTTC.

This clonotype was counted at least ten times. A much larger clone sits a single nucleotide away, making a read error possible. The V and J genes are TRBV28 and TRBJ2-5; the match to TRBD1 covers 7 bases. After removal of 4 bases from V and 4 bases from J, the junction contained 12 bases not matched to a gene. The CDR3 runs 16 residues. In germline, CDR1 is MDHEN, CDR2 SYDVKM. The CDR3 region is CASSWYRGGGGETQYF. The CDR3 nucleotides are TGTGCCAGCAGTTGGTACAGGGGTGGGGGCGGAGAGACCCAGTACTTC.

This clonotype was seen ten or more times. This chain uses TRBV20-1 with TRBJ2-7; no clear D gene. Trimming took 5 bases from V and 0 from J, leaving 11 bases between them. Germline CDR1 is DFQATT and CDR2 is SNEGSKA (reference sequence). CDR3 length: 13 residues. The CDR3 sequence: CSAVSWSSYEQYF. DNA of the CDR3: TGCAGTGCTGTTAGCTGGAGCTCCTACGAGCAGTACTTC.

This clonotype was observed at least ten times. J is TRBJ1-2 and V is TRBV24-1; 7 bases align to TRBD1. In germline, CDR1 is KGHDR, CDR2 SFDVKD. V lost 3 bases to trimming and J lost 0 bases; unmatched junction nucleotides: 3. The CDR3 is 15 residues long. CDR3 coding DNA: TGTGCCACCAGTGATGGAGGGACAGCTAACTATGGCTACACCTTC. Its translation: CATSDGGTANYGYTF.

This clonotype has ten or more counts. This CDR3 is CASSEARGPNTEAFF. The CDR3 DNA reads as TGTGCCAGCAGTGAAGCGCGGGGCCCCAACACTGAAGCTTTCTTT. The J gene is TRBJ1-1, the V gene TRBV2; tentative D call: TRBD1 (5 bases). The V gene's germline CDR1 is SNHLY and CDR2 FYNNEI. The CDR3 length is 15 residues. Trimming took 0 bases from V and 2 from J, leaving 10 bases between them.

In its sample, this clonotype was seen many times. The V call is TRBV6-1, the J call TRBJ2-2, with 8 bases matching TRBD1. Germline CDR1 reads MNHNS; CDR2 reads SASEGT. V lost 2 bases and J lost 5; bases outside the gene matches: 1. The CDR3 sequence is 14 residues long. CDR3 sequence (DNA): TGTGCCAGCAGTGAACAGGGGGCGACCGGGGAGCTGTTTTTT. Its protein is CASSEQGATGELFF.

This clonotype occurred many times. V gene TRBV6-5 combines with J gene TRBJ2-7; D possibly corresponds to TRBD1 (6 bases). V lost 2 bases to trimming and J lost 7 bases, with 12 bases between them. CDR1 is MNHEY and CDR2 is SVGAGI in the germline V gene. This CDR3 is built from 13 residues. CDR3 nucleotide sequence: TGTGCCAGCAGTTACCCCGGACAGCCAGAGCAGTACTTC. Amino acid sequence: CASSYPGQPEQYF.

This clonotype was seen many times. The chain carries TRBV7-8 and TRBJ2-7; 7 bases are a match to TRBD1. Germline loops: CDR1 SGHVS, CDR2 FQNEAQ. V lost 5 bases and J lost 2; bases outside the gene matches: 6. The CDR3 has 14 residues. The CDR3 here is CASSTQGTPYEQYF. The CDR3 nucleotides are TGTGCCAGCAGCACACAGGGGACCCCCTACGAGCAGTACTTC. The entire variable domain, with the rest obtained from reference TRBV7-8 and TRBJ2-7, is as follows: GAGVSQSPRYKVAKRGQDVALRCDPISGHVSLFWYQQALGQGPEFLTYFQNEAQLDKSGLPSDRFFAERPEGSVSTLKIQRTQQEDSAVYLCASSTQGTPYEQYFGPGTRLTVT.